These 15 T cell receptor beta chains came from one sample sequenced in a study of blood T cell repertoires in COVID-19. Profiling relied on immunoSEQ multiplex PCR, and the TCRdb table lists in-frame clones only, not all of them. The sample holds 200,000 or so clones; 70% to 90% are singletons and the top ten take about 18%. The sample comprised peripheral blood. Receptors were obtained from a man aged 45 to 65 with COVID-19, enrolled during active disease.

J is TRBJ2-1 and V is TRBV5-1; 7 nucleotides match TRBD2. The CDR3 spans 14 residues. Germline trimming cut 2 bases from V and 4 bases from J; bases unmatched to any gene: 3. Germline CDR1 SGHRS, CDR2 YFSETQ. DNA for the CDR3: TGCGCCAGCAGCTTTGGGGGGGAGTACAATGAGCAGTTCTTC. Its translation is CASSFGGEYNEQFF. Full variable domain (missing parts from reference TRBV5-1 and TRBJ2-1): KAGVTQTPRYLIKTRGQQVTLSCSPISGHRSVSWYQQTPGQGLQFLFEYFSETQRNKGNFPGRFSGRQFSNSRSEMNVSTLELGDSALYLCASSFGGEYNEQFFGPGTRLTVL.

V is TRBV5-1 and J is TRBJ1-6, with 12 bases identical to TRBD1. This CDR3 has 17 residues. The V gene's germline CDR1 is SGHRS and CDR2 YFSETQ. V lost 3 bases to trimming and J lost 5 bases; unmatched junction nucleotides: 6. The CDR3, as DNA: TGCGCCAGCAGCTCGCGGGGACAGGGGGCAGATAATTCACCCCTCCACTTT. This translates into CASSSRGQGADNSPLHF.

The chain is built from TRBV3-1 (or the pseudogene TRBV3-2) and TRBJ2-7, with 12 nucleotides matching TRBD2. The germline V gene encodes CDR1 LGHDT and CDR2 YNNKEL (reference sequence). V lost 0 bases, J lost 2 bases, and 11 bases stayed unmatched. The CDR3 totals 19 residues. Written as DNA, the CDR3 is TGTGCCAGCAGCCAAGATATCGCTAGCGGGGGGGCTTTCGCCTACGAGCAGTACTTC. Amino acids: CASSQDIASGGAFAYEQYF.

The rearrangement uses TRBV6-5 and TRBJ1-5, with 10 bases that match TRBD1. Germline V gene lookup returns CDR1 MNHEY and CDR2 SVGAGI. V gave up 6 bases and J gave up 5 bases; unmatched junction bases: 7. This CDR3 has 15 residues. CDR3 in DNA: TGTGCCAGCAGCCTGACAGGGGGCGATGATCAGCCCCAGCATTTT. Protein: CASSLTGGDDQPQHF.

The rearrangement links TRBV7-9 to TRBJ1-1, with D uncertain. The V and J ends lost 7 bases and 0 bases respectively, with 9 bases between them. Germline V gene lookup returns CDR1 SEHNR and CDR2 FQNEAQ (reference sequence). CDR3 size: 13 residues. The DNA for the CDR3 is TGTGCCAGCACAGACACGATGAACACTGAAGCTTTCTTT. It yields the protein CASTDTMNTEAFF.

This clone appeared a few times. The chain has TRBV14 and TRBJ2-7; the match to TRBD1 covers 9 bases. The CDR3 loop spans 15 amino acids. From germline, CDR1 is SGHDN and CDR2 FVKESK. Trimming at V came to 1 base and at J to 7 bases, leaving 8 bases not matched to a gene. The CDR3 region is CASSQGHRGLGEQYF. CDR3 bases: TGTGCCAGCAGCCAAGGCCACAGGGGGCTGGGGGAGCAGTACTTC.

The V call is TRBV19, the J call TRBJ2-3, with a weak D call TRBD1 (6 bases). V lost 5 bases and J 7 bases, leaving 10 bases between the germline ends. The CDR3 is 12 residues long. Germline V gene data show CDR1 as LNHDA and CDR2 as SQIVND (reference sequence). The CDR3 here is CASSADRYTQYF. The CDR3 coding sequence is TGTGCCAGTAGTGCTGACAGGTATACGCAGTATTTT.

The V gene is TRBV7-9, the J gene TRBJ2-1, with D maybe TRBD2 (5 bases). Germline values: CDR1 SEHNR, CDR2 FQNEAQ (reference sequence). The CDR3 is 16 residues long. Trimming cost V 3 bases and J 0 bases, with 12 bases left between them. The CDR3 DNA sequence: TGTGCCAGCAGCTTTAACACTAGAAGCTCCTACAATGAGCAGTTCTTC. The encoded protein is CASSFNTRSSYNEQFF.

This clone showed up just once. The rearrangement uses TRBV15 and TRBJ1-2, with TRBD1 matching over 8 bases. The CDR3 consists of 15 residues. Trimming took 2 bases from V and 4 from J; bases not matched to a gene: 6. CDR1 LNHNV and CDR2 YYDKDF come from the germline V gene (reference sequence). CDR3 protein: CATSRLGQGGYGYTF. Written as DNA, the CDR3 is TGTGCCACCAGCAGACTTGGACAGGGCGGCTATGGCTACACCTTC.

The CDR3 loop reads CASSIGFDPNQPQHF. The CDR3 DNA reads as TGTGCCAGTAGTATCGGGTTTGACCCCAATCAGCCCCAGCATTTT. The rearrangement uses TRBV19 and TRBJ1-5; D not certain. Looked up from germline, CDR1 is LNHDA and CDR2 is SQIVND (reference sequence). The CDR3 extends over 15 amino acids. Trimming removed 3 bases from V and 3 bases from J, with 12 bases in between.

The rearrangement joins TRBV19 to TRBJ2-7; tentatively, D is TRBD1 (5 bases). The V end lost 3 bases, the J end lost 4 bases, and 13 bases lay between the germline ends. The germline CDR1 and CDR2 sequences are LNHDA and SQIVND (reference sequence). CDR3 length: 14 amino acids. CDR3 sequence reads: CASSIDPGSYEQYF. CDR3 bases: TGTGCCAGTAGTATTGATCCAGGGTCATACGAGCAGTACTTC.

The chain carries TRBV27 and TRBJ2-3, with D maybe TRBD2 (6 bases). This CDR3 spans 17 amino acids. V shed 0 bases and J shed 0 bases, with 13 bases lying between them. Germline lookup yields CDR1 MNHEY and CDR2 SMNVEV (reference sequence). The CDR3 region is CASSLSVSSASTDTQYF. CDR3 sequence (DNA): TGTGCCAGCAGTTTATCGGTGTCTAGCGCTAGCACAGATACGCAGTATTTT.

This clone was seen once. The genes are TRBV19 and TRBJ2-7, with a weak D call TRBD1 (5 bases). V lost 6 bases and J lost 0, with 6 bases in between. Germline assignment: CDR1 LNHDA and CDR2 SQIVND (reference sequence). The CDR3 consists of 12 residues. CDR3 protein: CASRDNSYEQYF. In DNA, the CDR3 is TGTGCCAGTAGGGACAACTCCTACGAGCAGTACTTC.

In DNA form, the CDR3 reads TGTGCCAGCAGCGGGACAGGGGGCCTGCCCCAGCATTTT. Its translation is CASSGTGGLPQHF. The V and J genes are TRBV9 and TRBJ1-5; 11 positions agree with TRBD1. Germline assignment: CDR1 SGDLS and CDR2 YYNGEE. Unmatched junction bases numbered 2, after V lost 3 bases and J lost 9 bases. This CDR3 comprises 13 residues.

The CDR3 here is CASSFLAGGRDEQYF. CDR3 sequence (DNA): TGTGCCAGCAGCTTCCTAGCGGGGGGGCGGGACGAGCAGTACTTC. This sequence joins TRBV7-6 and TRBJ2-7; TRBD2 aligns across 12 bases. J gave up 5 bases and V 3 bases, and 5 bases lay outside the gene matches. Germline-derived CDR1 and CDR2 are SGHVS and FNYEAQ. This CDR3 is 15 amino acids long.